This T cell receptor (beta chain) was profiled in a study of T cells in Graves' hyperthyroidism and ophthalmopathy. Overall study results and limits: Ophthalmopathy was told apart from stable hyperthyroidism by a 13 V-J model.

TCR beta CDR3 regions were amplified from RNA transcripts. Initially, a first-round RT-PCR of the TCR CDR3 employed the HTBI primer set. TCRdb independently ran MiXCR on the multiplex PCR reads; one entry per CDR3 protein. The sample carries 480,000 or so distinct CDR3 sequences, 40% to 55% recorded once. Notes on this clonotype: The antigen remains undetermined.

V was clipped by 1 base and J by 5 bases, with 12 bases between them. This CDR3 contains 15 residues. Germline CDR1 and CDR2: SGHRS and YFSETQ. This rearrangement joins TRBV5-1 to TRBJ2-2; no clear D gene. The sequenced sample was peripheral blood or thyroid tissue (not recorded which). This receptor was obtained from an adult woman with Graves' disease, either hyperthyroidism or ophthalmopathy (not recorded which). This CDR3 reads CASSLRGATTGELFF. The CDR3 bases are TGCGCCAGCAGCTTGCGTGGAGCCACGACCGGGGAGCTGTTTTTT.